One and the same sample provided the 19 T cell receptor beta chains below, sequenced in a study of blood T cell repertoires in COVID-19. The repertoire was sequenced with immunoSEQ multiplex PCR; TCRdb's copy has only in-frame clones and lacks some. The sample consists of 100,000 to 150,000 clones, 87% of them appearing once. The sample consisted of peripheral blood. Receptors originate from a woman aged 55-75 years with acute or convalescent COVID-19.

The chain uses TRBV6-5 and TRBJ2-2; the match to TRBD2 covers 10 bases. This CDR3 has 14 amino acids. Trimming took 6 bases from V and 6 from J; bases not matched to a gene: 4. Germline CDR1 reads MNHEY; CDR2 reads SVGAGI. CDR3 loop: CASRPSGSPGELFF. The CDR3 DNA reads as TGTGCCAGCAGACCTAGCGGGAGCCCCGGGGAGCTGTTTTTT.

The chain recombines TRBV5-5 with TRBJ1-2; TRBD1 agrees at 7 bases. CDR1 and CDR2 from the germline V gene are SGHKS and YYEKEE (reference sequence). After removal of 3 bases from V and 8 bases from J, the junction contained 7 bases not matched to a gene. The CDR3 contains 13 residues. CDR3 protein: CASSSDRVWGYTF. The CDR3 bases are TGTGCCAGCAGCTCTGACAGGGTATGGGGCTACACCTTC. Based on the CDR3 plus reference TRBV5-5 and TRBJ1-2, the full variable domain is DAGVTQSPTHLIKTRGQQVTLRCSPISGHKSVSWYQQVLGQGPQFIFQYYEKEERGRGNFPDRFSARQFPNYSSELNVNALLLGDSALYLCASSSDRVWGYTFGSGTRLTVV.

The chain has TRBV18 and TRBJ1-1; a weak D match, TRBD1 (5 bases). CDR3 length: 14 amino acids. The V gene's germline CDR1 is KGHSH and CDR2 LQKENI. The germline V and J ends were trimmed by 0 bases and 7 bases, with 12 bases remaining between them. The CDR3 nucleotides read TGTGCCAGCTCACCACCGACCAGGGCGATTGAAGCTTTCTTT. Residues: CASSPPTRAIEAFF.

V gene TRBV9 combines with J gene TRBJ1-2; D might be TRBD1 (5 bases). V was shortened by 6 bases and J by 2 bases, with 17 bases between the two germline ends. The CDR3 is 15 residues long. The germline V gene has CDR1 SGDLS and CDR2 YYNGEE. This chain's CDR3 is CASTLGEGGNYGYTF. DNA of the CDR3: TGTGCCAGCACCTTGGGGGAGGGTGGCAACTATGGCTACACCTTC.

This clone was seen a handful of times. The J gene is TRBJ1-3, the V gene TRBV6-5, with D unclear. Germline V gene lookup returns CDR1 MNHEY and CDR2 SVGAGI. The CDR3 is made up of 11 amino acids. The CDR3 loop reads CATRGVNTIYF. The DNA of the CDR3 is TGTGCGACCCGGGGTGTTAACACCATATATTTT.

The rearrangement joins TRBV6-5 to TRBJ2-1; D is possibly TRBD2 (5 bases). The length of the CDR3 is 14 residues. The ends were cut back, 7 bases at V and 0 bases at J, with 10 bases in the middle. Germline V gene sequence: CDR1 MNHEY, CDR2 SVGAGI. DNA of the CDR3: TGTGCCAGCAATCCCGGGAACTCCTACAATGAGCAGTTCTTC. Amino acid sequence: CASNPGNSYNEQFF.

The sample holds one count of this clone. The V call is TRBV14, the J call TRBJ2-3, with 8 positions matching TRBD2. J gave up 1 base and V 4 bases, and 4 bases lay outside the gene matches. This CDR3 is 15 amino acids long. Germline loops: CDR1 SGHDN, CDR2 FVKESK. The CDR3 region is CASSPGGPGTDTQYF. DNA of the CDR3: TGTGCCAGCAGCCCGGGAGGGCCAGGCACAGATACGCAGTATTTT.

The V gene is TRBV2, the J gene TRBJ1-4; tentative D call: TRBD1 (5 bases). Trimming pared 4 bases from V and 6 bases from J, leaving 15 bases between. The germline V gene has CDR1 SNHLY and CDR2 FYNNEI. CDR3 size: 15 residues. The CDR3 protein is CASSGPGTFDEKLFF. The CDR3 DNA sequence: TGTGCCAGCAGTGGACCCGGGACTTTCGATGAAAAACTGTTTTTT.

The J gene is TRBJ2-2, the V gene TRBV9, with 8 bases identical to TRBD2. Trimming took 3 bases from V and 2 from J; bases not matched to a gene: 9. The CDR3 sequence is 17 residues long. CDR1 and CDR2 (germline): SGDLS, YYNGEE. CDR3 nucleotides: TGTGCCAGCAGCGGCCGGGAGGGAGTCGGAAACACCGGGGAGCTGTTTTTT. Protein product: CASSGREGVGNTGELFF. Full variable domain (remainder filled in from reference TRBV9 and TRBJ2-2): DSGVTQTPKHLITATGQRVTLRCSPRSGDLSVYWYQQSLDQGLQFLIQYYNGEERAKGNILERFSAQQFPDLHSELNLSSLELGDSALYFCASSGREGVGNTGELFFGEGSRLTVL.

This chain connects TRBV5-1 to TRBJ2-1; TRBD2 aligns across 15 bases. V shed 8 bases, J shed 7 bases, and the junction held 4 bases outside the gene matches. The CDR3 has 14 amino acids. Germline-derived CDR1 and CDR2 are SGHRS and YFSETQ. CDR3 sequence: CASRTSGRVNEQFF. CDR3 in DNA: TGCGCCAGTAGGACTAGCGGGAGGGTTAATGAGCAGTTCTTC.

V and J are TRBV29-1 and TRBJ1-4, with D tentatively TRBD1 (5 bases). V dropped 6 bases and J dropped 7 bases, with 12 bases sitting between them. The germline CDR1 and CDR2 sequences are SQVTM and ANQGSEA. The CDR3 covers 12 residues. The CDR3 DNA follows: TGCAGCGTCCAGGGTAGGAGTGAAAAACTGTTTTTT. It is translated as CSVQGRSEKLFF.

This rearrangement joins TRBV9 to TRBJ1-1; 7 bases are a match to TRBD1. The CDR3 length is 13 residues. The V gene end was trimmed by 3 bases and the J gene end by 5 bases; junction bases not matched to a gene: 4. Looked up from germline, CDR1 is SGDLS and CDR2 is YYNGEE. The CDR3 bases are TGTGCCAGCAGCGACAGGGGTTTGACTGAAGCTTTCTTT. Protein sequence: CASSDRGLTEAFF.

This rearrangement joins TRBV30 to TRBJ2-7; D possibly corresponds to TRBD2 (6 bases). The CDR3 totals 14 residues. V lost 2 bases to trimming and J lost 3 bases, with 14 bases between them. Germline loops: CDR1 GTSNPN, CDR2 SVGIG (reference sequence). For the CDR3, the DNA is TGTGCCTGGAGTCCACCGGGACTCCGCTACGAGCAGTACTTC. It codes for CAWSPPGLRYEQYF.

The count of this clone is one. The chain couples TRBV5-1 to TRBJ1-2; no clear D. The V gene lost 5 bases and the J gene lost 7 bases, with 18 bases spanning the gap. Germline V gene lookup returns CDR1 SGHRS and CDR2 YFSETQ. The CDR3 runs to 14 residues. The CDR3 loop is CASREEYRGAGYTF. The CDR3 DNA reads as TGCGCCAGCAGGGAGGAGTATCGAGGAGCTGGCTACACCTTC.

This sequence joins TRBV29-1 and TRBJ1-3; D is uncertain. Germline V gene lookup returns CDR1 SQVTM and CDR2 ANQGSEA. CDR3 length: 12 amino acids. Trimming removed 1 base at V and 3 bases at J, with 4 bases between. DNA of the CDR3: TGCAGCGTTGAAGGAGTTGGAAACACCATATATTTT. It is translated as CSVEGVGNTIYF.

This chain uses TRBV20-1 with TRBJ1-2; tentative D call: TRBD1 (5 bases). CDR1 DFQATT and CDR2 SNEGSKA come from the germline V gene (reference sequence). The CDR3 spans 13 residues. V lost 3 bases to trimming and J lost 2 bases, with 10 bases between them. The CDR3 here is CSASTGANYGYTF. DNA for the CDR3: TGCAGTGCTAGTACAGGCGCCAACTATGGCTACACCTTC.

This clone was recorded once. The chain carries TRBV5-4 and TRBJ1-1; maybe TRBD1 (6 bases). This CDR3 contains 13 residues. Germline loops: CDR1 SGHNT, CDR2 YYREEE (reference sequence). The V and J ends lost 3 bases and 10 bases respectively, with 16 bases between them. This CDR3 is CASSYTGSSVAFF. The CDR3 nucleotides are TGTGCCAGCAGCTACACAGGGAGTTCGGTAGCTTTCTTT.

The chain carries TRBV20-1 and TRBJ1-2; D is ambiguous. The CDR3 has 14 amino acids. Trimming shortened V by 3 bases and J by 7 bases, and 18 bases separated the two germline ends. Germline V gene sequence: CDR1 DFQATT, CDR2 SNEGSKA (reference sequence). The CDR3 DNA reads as TGCAGTGCTAGTTCTCCGAGAGATCTGCGTGGCTACACCTTC. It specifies CSASSPRDLRGYTF.

Written as DNA, the CDR3 is TGTGCCAGCTCTTCCGGGACTAGCGGGATAGTGACAGATACGCAGTATTTT. This gives the protein CASSSGTSGIVTDTQYF. The chain carries TRBV18 and TRBJ2-3; 13 bases align to TRBD2. Trimming took 6 bases from V and 3 from J; bases not matched to a gene: 9. Germline V gives CDR1 KGHSH, CDR2 LQKENI. This CDR3 has 17 residues.